This TCR beta chain was recovered during a study of control samples from healthy donors and cancer patients. CDR1 SEHNR and CDR2 FQNEAQ come from the germline V gene (reference sequence). V lost 5 bases, J lost 2 bases, and 8 bases stayed unmatched. The CDR3 consists of 16 residues. TCRdb's table, derived via immunoSEQ multiplex PCR, lists solely in-frame clones and lacks some. The data hold more than 100,000 clones, with 91% observed a single time. The source of this sequence is a woman aged 18-30 years in good health. Sequences were obtained from blood. V is TRBV7-9 and J is TRBJ2-2, with TRBD2 identical over 7 bases. DNA of the CDR3: TGTGCCAGCAGCCATTGGGACTATCCTAACACCGGGGAGCTGTTTTTT. Protein sequence: CASSHWDYPNTGELFF.